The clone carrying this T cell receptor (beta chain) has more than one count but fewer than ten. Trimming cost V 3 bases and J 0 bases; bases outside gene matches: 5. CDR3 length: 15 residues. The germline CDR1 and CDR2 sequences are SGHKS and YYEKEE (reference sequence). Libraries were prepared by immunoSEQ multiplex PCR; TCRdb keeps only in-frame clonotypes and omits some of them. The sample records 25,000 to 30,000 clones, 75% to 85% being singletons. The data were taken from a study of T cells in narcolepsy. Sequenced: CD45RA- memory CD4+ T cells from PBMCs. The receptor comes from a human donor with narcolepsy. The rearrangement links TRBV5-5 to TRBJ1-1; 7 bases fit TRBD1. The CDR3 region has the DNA TGTGCCAGCAGCTCCGGGGACAGAATGAACACTGAAGCTTTCTTT. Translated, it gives CASSSGDRMNTEAFF.